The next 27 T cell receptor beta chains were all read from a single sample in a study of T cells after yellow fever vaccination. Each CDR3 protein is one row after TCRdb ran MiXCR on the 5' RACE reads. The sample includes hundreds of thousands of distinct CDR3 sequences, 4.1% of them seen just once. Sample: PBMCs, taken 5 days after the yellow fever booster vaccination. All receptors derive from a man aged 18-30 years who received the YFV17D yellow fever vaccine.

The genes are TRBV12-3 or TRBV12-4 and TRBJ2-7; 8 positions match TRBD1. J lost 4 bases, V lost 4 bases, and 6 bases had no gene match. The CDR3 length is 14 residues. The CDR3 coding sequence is TGTGCCAGCAGTTACTCAGGGGGCTTTTACGAGCAGTACTTC. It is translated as CASSYSGGFYEQYF.

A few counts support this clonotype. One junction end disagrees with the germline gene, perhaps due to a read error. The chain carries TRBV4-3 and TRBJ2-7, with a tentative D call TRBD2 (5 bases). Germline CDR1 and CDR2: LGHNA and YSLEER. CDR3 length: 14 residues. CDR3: CAGSQELGSYEQYF. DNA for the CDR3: TGCGCCGGCAGCCAAGAACTAGGGTCCTACGAGCAGTACTTC.

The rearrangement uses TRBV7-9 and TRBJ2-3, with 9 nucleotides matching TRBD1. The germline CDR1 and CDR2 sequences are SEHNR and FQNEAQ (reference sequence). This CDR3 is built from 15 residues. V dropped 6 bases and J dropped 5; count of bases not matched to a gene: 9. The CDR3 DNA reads TGTGCCAGCAGTATATGGGGACAGGGTGTAGATACGCAGTATTTT. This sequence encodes CASSIWGQGVDTQYF. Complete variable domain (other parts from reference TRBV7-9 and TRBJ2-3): DTGVSQNPRHKITKRGQNVTFRCDPISEHNRLYWYRQTLGQGPEFLTYFQNEAQLEKSRLLSDRFSAERPKGSFSTLEIQRTEQGDSAMYLCASSIWGQGVDTQYFGPGTRLTVL.

Written as DNA, the CDR3 is TGCGCCAGCAGCGGGGGACAGGGGGCACACGAGCAGTACTTC. It codes for CASSGGQGAHEQYF. The genes are TRBV5-1 and TRBJ2-7, with 12 positions matching TRBD1. After removal of 4 bases from V and 5 bases from J, the junction contained 4 bases not matched to a gene. The germline CDR1 and CDR2 sequences are SGHRS and YFSETQ. This CDR3 is 14 amino acids long. Full variable domain (rest looked up from reference TRBV5-1 and TRBJ2-7): KAGVTQTPRYLIKTRGQQVTLSCSPISGHRSVSWYQQTPGQGLQFLFEYFSETQRNKGNFPGRFSGRQFSNSRSEMNVSTLELGDSALYLCASSGGQGAHEQYFGPGTRLTVT.

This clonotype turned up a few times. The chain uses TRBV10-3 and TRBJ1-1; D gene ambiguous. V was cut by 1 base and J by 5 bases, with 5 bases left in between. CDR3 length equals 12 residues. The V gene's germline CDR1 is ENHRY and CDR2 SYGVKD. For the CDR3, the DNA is TGTGCCATCAGTGAGTGGAGGACTGAAGCTTTCTTT. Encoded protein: CAISEWRTEAFF.

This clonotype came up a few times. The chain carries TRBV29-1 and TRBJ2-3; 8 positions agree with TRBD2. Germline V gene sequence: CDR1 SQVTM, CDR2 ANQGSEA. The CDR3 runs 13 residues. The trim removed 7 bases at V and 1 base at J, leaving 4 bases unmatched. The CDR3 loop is CSGRGAGTDTQYF. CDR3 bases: TGCAGCGGGCGGGGGGCCGGCACAGATACGCAGTATTTT.

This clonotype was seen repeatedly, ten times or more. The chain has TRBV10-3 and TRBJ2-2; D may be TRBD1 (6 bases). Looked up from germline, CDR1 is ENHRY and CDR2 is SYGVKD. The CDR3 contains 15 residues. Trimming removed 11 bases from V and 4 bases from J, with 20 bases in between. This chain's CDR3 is CACQRAGDGTGELFF. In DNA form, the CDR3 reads TGTGCCTGTCAGAGGGCAGGGGATGGCACCGGGGAGCTGTTTTTT.

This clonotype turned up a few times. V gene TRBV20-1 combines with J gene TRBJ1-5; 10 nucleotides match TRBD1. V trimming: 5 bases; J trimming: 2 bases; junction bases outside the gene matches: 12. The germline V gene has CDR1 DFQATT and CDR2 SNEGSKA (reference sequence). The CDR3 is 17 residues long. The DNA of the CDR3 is TGCAGTGCTCGCGGGCCGGGACAGGGGAAGGGCAATCAGCCCCAGCATTTT. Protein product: CSARGPGQGKGNQPQHF.

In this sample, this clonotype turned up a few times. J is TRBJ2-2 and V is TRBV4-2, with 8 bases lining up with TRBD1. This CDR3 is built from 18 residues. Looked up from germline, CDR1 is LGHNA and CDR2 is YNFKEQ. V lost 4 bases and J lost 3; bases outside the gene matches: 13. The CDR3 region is CASSRGQGAPRDTGELFF. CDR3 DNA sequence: TGTGCCAGCAGCCGAGGACAGGGTGCGCCGCGGGACACCGGGGAGCTGTTTTTT.

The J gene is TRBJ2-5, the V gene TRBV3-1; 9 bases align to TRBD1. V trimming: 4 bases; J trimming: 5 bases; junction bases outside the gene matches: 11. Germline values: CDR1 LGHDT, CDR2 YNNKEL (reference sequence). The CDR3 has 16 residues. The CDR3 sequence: CASSPRLGTGYETQYF. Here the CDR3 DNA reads TGTGCCAGCAGCCCACGGCTTGGGACAGGGTATGAGACCCAGTACTTC.

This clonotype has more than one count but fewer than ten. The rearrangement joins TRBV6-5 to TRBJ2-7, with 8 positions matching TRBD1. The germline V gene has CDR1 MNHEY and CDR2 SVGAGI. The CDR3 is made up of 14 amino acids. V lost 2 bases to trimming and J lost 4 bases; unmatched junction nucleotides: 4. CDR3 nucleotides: TGTGCCAGCAGTTACGCGGACAGGGTTTACGAGCAGTACTTC. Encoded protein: CASSYADRVYEQYF.

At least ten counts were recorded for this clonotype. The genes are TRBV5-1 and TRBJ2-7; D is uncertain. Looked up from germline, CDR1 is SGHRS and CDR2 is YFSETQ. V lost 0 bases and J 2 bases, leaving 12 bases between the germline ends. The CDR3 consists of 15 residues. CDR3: CASSLALGSTYEQYF. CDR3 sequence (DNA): TGCGCCAGCAGCTTGGCTCTGGGATCCACCTACGAGCAGTACTTC.

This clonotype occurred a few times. The CDR3 nucleotides read TGTGCCAGCTCACCACTCGACAGCTCTGGAAACACCATATATTTT. It codes for CASSPLDSSGNTIYF. The V call is TRBV18, the J call TRBJ1-3; D is perhaps TRBD1 (5 bases). The CDR3 runs 15 residues. V was pared by 1 base and J by 0 bases, with 7 bases between. The V gene's germline CDR1 is KGHSH and CDR2 LQKENI.

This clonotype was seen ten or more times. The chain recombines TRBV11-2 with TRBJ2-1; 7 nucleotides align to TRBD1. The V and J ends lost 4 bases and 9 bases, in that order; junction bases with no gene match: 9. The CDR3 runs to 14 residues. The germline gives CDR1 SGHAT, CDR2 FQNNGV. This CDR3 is CASSYRTGVSEQFF. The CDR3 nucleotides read TGTGCCAGCAGCTATCGTACAGGGGTCAGTGAGCAGTTCTTC.

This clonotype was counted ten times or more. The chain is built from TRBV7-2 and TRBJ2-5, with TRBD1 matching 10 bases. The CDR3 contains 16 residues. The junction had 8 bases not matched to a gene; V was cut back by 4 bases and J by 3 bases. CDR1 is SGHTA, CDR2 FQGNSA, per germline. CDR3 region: CASSSTTGGYEETQYF. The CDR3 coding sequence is TGTGCCAGCAGCTCGACGACAGGGGGCTATGAAGAGACCCAGTACTTC.

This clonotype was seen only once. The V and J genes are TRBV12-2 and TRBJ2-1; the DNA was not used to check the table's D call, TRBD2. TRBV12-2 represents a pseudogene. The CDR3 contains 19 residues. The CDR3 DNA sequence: TGTGCAAGTCGCTTAGGATGGGGGCTGGCGGCGGGGGGGCCGAGTGAGCAGTTCTTC. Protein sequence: CASRLGWGLAAGGPSEQFF.

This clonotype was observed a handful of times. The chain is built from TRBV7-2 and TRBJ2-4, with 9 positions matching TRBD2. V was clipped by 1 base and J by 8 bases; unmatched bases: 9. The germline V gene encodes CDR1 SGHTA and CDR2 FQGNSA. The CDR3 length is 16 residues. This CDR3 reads CASSLEAGGLGYIQYF. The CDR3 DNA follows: TGTGCCAGCAGCTTAGAAGCGGGGGGATTGGGGTACATTCAGTACTTC.

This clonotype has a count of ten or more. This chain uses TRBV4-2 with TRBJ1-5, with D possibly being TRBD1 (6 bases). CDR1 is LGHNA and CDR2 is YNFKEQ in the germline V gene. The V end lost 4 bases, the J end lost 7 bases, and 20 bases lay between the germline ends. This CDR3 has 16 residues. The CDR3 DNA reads TGTGCCAGCAGCCCGGTTGGCGACGGGGGCGGCCAGCCCCAGCATTTT. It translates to CASSPVGDGGGQPQHF.

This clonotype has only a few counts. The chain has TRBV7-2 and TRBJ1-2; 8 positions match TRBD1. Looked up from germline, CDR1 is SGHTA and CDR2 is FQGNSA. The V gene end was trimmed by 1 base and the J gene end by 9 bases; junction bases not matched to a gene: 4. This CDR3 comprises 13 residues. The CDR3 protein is CASSLGRQGRYTF. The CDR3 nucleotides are TGTGCCAGCAGCTTAGGCAGACAGGGGCGCTACACCTTC.

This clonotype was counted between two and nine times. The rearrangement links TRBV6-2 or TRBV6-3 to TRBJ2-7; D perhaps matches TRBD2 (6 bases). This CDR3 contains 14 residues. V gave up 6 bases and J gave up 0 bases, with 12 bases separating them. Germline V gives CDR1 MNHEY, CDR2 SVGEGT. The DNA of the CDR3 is TGTGCCAGCAGGAAAGGCGGGAACTCCTACGAGCAGTACGTC. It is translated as CASRKGGNSYEQYV.

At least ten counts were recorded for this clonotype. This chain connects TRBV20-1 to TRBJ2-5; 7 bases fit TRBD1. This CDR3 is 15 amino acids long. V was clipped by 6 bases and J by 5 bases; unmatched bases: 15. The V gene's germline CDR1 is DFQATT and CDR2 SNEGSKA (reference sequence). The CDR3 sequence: CSAQRRTGRMETQYF. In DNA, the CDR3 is TGCAGTGCCCAAAGACGGACAGGAAGAATGGAGACCCAGTACTTC.

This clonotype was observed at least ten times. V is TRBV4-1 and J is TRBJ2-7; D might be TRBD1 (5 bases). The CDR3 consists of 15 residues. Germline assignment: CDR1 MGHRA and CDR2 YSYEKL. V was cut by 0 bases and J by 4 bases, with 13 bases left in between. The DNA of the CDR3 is TGCGCCAGCAGCCAAGATTGGGGCGGTACATACGAGCAGTACGTC. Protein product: CASSQDWGGTYEQYV.

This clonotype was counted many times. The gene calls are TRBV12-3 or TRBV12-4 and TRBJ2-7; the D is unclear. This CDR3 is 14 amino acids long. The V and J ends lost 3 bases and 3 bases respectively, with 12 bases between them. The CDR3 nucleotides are TGTGCCAGCAGTTTCAGGCCCTTGGACTACGAGCAGTACTTC. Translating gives CASSFRPLDYEQYF.

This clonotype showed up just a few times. CDR3 nucleotide sequence: TGTGCCAGCAGCGTAGAGGGACTGTTTTATTCACCCCTCCACTTT. It is translated as CASSVEGLFYSPLHF. The chain recombines TRBV9 with TRBJ1-6, with D perhaps TRBD1 (5 bases). Germline values: CDR1 SGDLS, CDR2 YYNGEE. The germline V and J ends were trimmed by 0 bases and 8 bases, with 12 bases remaining between them. The CDR3 loop spans 15 amino acids.

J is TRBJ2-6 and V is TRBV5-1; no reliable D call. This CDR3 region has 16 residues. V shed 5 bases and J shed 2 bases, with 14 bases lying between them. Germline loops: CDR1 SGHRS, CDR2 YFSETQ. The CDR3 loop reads CASRDFRPAGANVLTF. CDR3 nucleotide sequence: TGCGCCAGCAGAGATTTTAGGCCGGCTGGGGCCAACGTCCTGACTTTC.

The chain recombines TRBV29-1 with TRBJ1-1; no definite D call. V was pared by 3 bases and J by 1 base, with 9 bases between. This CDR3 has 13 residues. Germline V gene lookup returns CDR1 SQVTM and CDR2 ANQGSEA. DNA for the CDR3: TGCAGCGTTGACGGCAGAGAGAACACTGAAGCTTTCTTT. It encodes CSVDGRENTEAFF.

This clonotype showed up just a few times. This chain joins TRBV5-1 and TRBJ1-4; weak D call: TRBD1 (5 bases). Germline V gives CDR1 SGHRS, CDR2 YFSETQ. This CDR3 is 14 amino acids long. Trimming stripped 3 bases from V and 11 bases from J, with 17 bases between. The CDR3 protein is CASSYRDAKDKLFF. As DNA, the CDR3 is TGCGCCAGCAGCTACCGGGACGCGAAGGATAAACTGTTTTTT.